Below are 26 T cell receptor beta chains sequenced from a single sample in a study of Ad26.COV2.S vaccination and SARS-CoV-2 variants. Sample treatment: over 15 received Ad26.COV2.S at low or high dose, single or two shots; about 5 received placebo; per-sample allocation not given. Sampling took place 63 days after the first vaccine or placebo injection. The table came from immunoSEQ multiplex PCR; TCRdb's copy has only in-frame clones and leaves some out. Among some 400,000 clones, around nine tenths were seen once, and the ten largest hold around 1.8%. The starting material was peripheral blood, obtained in a trial of Ad26.COV2.S vaccine versus placebo. The source is a person aged 18-65 years who received the Ad26.COV2.S COVID-19 vaccine or a placebo.

The chain's CDR3 is CASSLKGGGTDTQYF. In DNA form, the CDR3 reads TGTGCCAGCAGCTTGAAAGGCGGCGGCACAGATACGCAGTATTTT. This chain joins TRBV5-4 and TRBJ2-3; unclear D gene. Trimming took 1 base from V and 1 from J, leaving 10 bases between them. Germline V CDR1 and CDR2: SGHNT, YYREEE (reference sequence). The CDR3 runs to 15 residues.

This chain uses TRBV5-4 with TRBJ2-1, with 11 nucleotides matching TRBD2. The V gene's germline CDR1 is SGHNT and CDR2 YYREEE (reference sequence). The CDR3 has 15 amino acids. V was pared by 0 bases and J by 6 bases, with 2 bases of the junction left unmatched. The CDR3 loop is CASSLDSGRANEQFF. The DNA for the CDR3 is TGTGCCAGCAGCTTGGATAGCGGGAGGGCCAATGAGCAGTTCTTC.

This clone has just one count. J is TRBJ1-3 and V is TRBV7-8, with a possible D match to TRBD1 (6 bases). Germline CDR1 SGHVS, CDR2 FQNEAQ. This CDR3 spans 17 amino acids. V dropped 0 bases and J dropped 5 bases, with 17 bases sitting between them. The CDR3 region is CASSLATGTPGRNTIYF. The CDR3 bases are TGTGCCAGCAGCTTAGCGACCGGGACACCGGGTCGAAACACCATATATTTT.

Many counts were recorded for this clone. The chain links TRBV2 to TRBJ2-1; D call uncertain. CDR1 is SNHLY and CDR2 is FYNNEI in the germline V gene. The CDR3 sequence is 15 residues long. V was cut by 2 bases and J by 9 bases, with 17 bases left in between. This CDR3 is CASSENSPFGSEQFF. For the CDR3, the DNA is TGTGCCAGCAGTGAAAATTCGCCCTTCGGTAGTGAGCAGTTCTTC.

The chain joins TRBV5-5 to TRBJ2-5; 10 bases map to TRBD1. CDR1 is SGHKS and CDR2 is YYEKEE in the germline V gene (reference sequence). The CDR3 consists of 16 residues. V shed 4 bases, J shed 4 bases, and the junction held 10 bases outside the gene matches. Here the CDR3 DNA reads TGTGCCAGCAGCGTCACCGGGACAGGGGATGGAGAGACCCAGTACTTC. This gives the protein CASSVTGTGDGETQYF.

This clone was seen just once. The V gene is TRBV30, the J gene TRBJ2-1; D is tentatively TRBD1 or TRBD2 (6 bases each). V lost 5 bases and J 6 bases, leaving 11 bases between the germline ends. Germline values: CDR1 GTSNPN, CDR2 SVGIG (reference sequence). The CDR3 length is 12 residues. The CDR3 region is CAWESGANEQFF. The CDR3 nucleotides are TGTGCCTGGGAATCGGGGGCCAATGAGCAGTTCTTC.

The chain uses TRBV2 and TRBJ2-2; D uncertain. Deletions cut 3 bases from V and 0 bases from J, with 11 bases between. The CDR3 is 16 residues long. Per the germline V gene, CDR1 is SNHLY and CDR2 is FYNNEI. Written as DNA, the CDR3 is TGTGCCAGCAGTGACGGGCGGCAAGCGAACACCGGGGAGCTGTTTTTT. Translation gives CASSDGRQANTGELFF.

The chain has TRBV12-3 or TRBV12-4 and TRBJ1-6; D is possibly TRBD1 (5 bases). The CDR3 has 13 residues. V was cut by 2 bases and J by 14 bases, with 13 bases left in between. DNA of the CDR3: TGTGCCAGCAGTTTAACGGGACTTACTGCCCTCCACTTT. Its protein is CASSLTGLTALHF.

This chain connects TRBV30 to TRBJ1-1; TRBD1 matches at 7 bases. The germline gives CDR1 GTSNPN, CDR2 SVGIG (reference sequence). This CDR3 is built from 15 residues. Trimming at V came to 4 bases and at J to 1 base, leaving 9 bases not matched to a gene. This CDR3 is CAWKGQGVPNTEAFF. CDR3 DNA: TGTGCCTGGAAAGGCCAGGGGGTCCCGAACACTGAAGCTTTCTTT.

This chain's CDR3 is CASSPTGAGGDTQYF. CDR3 DNA: TGTGCCAGCAGCCCCACAGGGGCGGGGGGAGATACGCAGTATTTT. The V call is TRBV7-3, the J call TRBJ2-3; TRBD2 might be the D (8 bases). CDR3 length equals 15 residues. Trimming took 5 bases from V and 5 from J, leaving 17 bases between them. Germline V gives CDR1 SGHTA, CDR2 FQGTGA.

This rearrangement joins TRBV28 to TRBJ2-3; D is unclear. The CDR3 covers 15 residues. From germline, CDR1 is MDHEN and CDR2 SYDVKM. V lost 4 bases, J lost 1 base, and 12 bases lay in between. Here the CDR3 DNA reads TGTGCCAGCAGTTCCCCAAGAGCTGGCACAGATACGCAGTATTTT. Translated, it gives CASSSPRAGTDTQYF.

V usage is TRBV19 and J usage is TRBJ1-5, with D unresolved. Trimming left V 3 bases short and J 0 bases short, with 9 bases between. The CDR3 sequence is 15 residues long. Per the germline V gene, CDR1 is LNHDA and CDR2 is SQIVND (reference sequence). The CDR3 sequence is CASSIRRLSNQPQHF. CDR3 bases: TGTGCCAGTAGTATCAGGAGGCTTAGCAATCAGCCCCAGCATTTT.

CDR3 nucleotides: TGTGCCAGCAGCTTAGGCGGGAGGGCCGGCGGGGAGCTGTTTTTT. Translation: CASSLGGRAGGELFF. V and J are TRBV7-9 and TRBJ2-2, with 9 bases matching TRBD2. From germline, CDR1 is SEHNR and CDR2 FQNEAQ (reference sequence). The trim removed 1 base at V and 7 bases at J, leaving 4 bases unmatched. The CDR3 is 15 amino acids.

The chain recombines TRBV24-1 with TRBJ2-1, with 7 bases matching TRBD1. With 5 bases clipped from V and 0 bases from J, the junction kept 9 bases outside the gene matches. CDR3 size: 17 residues. Germline-derived CDR1 and CDR2 are KGHDR and SFDVKD. The CDR3 spells CATSGTGELSSYNEQFF. The CDR3 region has the DNA TGTGCCACCAGTGGTACAGGGGAACTCAGCTCCTACAATGAGCAGTTCTTC.

The chain is built from TRBV28 and TRBJ2-7; 14 nucleotides match TRBD2. CDR1 and CDR2 from the germline V gene are MDHEN and SYDVKM. CDR3 size: 15 residues. Trimming cost V 5 bases and J 5 bases; bases outside gene matches: 5. The CDR3 sequence is CASSGTSGRGDEQYF. The CDR3 DNA reads TGTGCCAGCAGTGGGACTAGCGGGAGAGGCGACGAGCAGTACTTC.

V usage is TRBV28 and J usage is TRBJ2-7; D is perhaps TRBD2 (7 bases). Deletions cut 6 bases from V and 7 bases from J, with 13 bases between. Germline lookup yields CDR1 MDHEN and CDR2 SYDVKM. This CDR3 has 12 amino acids. The CDR3 DNA reads TGTGCCAGCAGGATAAAGGGGGGGGAGCAGTACTTC. Its protein is CASRIKGGEQYF.

This clone was seen just once. The chain couples TRBV5-3 to TRBJ1-2, with unresolved D. TRBV5-3 is an ORF for which the function is uncertain. Trimming took off 0 bases at V and 0 bases at J, with 12 bases between the two ends. CDR3 length: 16 amino acids. The CDR3 loop reads CARSLATRITNYGYTF. For the CDR3, the DNA is TGTGCCAGAAGCTTGGCAACCCGCATAACTAACTATGGCTACACCTTC.

V gene TRBV7-6 combines with J gene TRBJ2-3, with D unresolved. Germline assignment: CDR1 SGHVS and CDR2 FNYEAQ. The CDR3 runs 15 residues. V was clipped by 3 bases and J by 0 bases, with 10 bases between them. CDR3 in DNA: TGTGCCAGCAGCTTGTCTGGCCGGAGCACAGATACGCAGTATTTT. It is translated as CASSLSGRSTDTQYF.

The genes are TRBV4-2 and TRBJ2-7; D might be TRBD1 or TRBD2, each matching 5 bases. Trimming shortened V by 1 base and J by 3 bases, and 19 bases separated the two germline ends. Germline V gene lookup returns CDR1 LGHNA and CDR2 YNFKEQ. The CDR3 is 17 residues long. CDR3 amino acids: CASSQGGTAFTLYEQYF. DNA of the CDR3: TGTGCCAGCAGCCAAGGGGGGACGGCTTTTACCCTCTACGAGCAGTACTTC.

The rearrangement uses TRBV5-4 and TRBJ2-1; maybe TRBD1 (6 bases). The germline V gene has CDR1 SGHNT and CDR2 YYREEE (reference sequence). V lost 4 bases and J 4 bases, leaving 9 bases between the germline ends. The CDR3 runs 13 residues. The CDR3 sequence is CASSPDRYNEQFF. CDR3 DNA: TGTGCCAGCAGCCCGGACAGATACAATGAGCAGTTCTTC.

This clone turned up a few times. The chain couples TRBV14 to TRBJ2-3; D may be TRBD1 or TRBD2 (5 bases each). The length of the CDR3 is 15 residues. The V gene's germline CDR1 is SGHDN and CDR2 FVKESK. V was trimmed by 1 base and J by 1 base, leaving 9 bases between them. The CDR3 sequence: CASSQGGIRTDTQYF. The DNA of the CDR3 is TGTGCCAGCAGCCAAGGGGGGATACGCACAGATACGCAGTATTTT.

CDR3 in amino acids: CASRDRTYHGELFF. DNA of the CDR3: TGTGCCAGCAGAGACAGGACTTACCACGGGGAGCTGTTTTTT. This rearrangement joins TRBV7-9 to TRBJ2-2, with D perhaps matching TRBD1 (6 bases). This CDR3 contains 14 residues. The germline V gene encodes CDR1 SEHNR and CDR2 FQNEAQ (reference sequence). Trimming took off 6 bases at V and 7 bases at J, with 15 bases between the two ends.

This clone was recorded only once. The chain combines TRBV12-3 or TRBV12-4 with TRBJ2-3, with D unclear. CDR3 length: 11 amino acids. Trimming cost V 2 bases and J 10 bases, with 7 bases left between them. The CDR3 reads CASSLRYSQYF. CDR3 bases: TGTGCCAGCAGTTTAAGATACTCGCAGTATTTT.

This clone has a single count. The CDR3 sequence: CASSLEAASTGELFF. CDR3 DNA sequence: TGTGCCAGCAGCTTAGAAGCGGCTAGCACCGGGGAGCTGTTTTTT. The chain carries TRBV7-6 and TRBJ2-2; TRBD2 is a possible D gene (5 bases). In germline, CDR1 is SGHVS, CDR2 FNYEAQ. V shed 1 base and J shed 4 bases, with 10 bases lying between them. CDR3 length: 15 amino acids.

This chain connects TRBV6-2 or TRBV6-3 to TRBJ1-5; the D gene is possibly TRBD1 (6 bases). V was shortened by 5 bases and J by 9 bases, with 8 bases between the two germline ends. The CDR3 has 11 amino acids. Germline V gives CDR1 MNHEY, CDR2 SVGEGT. The CDR3 is CASSLRGPQHF. In DNA, the CDR3 is TGTGCCAGCAGTCTCAGGGGGCCCCAGCATTTT.

This rearrangement joins TRBV18 to TRBJ2-2; the match to TRBD2 covers 7 bases. The V segment lost 1 base and the J segment 4 bases; nucleotides outside the gene matches: 6. The CDR3 is 16 residues long. The germline V gene has CDR1 KGHSH and CDR2 LQKENI. The CDR3, as DNA: TGTGCCAGCTCACCACTCGGGGGGAGTGGCACCGGGGAGCTGTTTTTT. This codes for CASSPLGGSGTGELFF.